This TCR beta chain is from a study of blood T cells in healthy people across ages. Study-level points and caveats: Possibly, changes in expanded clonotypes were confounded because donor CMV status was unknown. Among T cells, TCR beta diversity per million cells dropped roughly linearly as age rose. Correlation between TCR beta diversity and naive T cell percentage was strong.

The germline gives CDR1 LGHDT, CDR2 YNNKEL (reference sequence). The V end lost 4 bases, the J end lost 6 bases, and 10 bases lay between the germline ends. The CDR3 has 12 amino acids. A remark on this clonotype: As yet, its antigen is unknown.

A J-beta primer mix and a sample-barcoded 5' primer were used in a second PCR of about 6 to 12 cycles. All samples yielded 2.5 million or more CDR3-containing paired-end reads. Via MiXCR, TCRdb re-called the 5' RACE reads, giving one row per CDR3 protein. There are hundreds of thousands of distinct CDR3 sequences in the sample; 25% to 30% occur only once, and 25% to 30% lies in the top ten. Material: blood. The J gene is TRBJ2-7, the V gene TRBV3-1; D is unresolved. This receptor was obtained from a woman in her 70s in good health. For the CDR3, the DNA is TGTGCCAGCAGCCGATCCCCGGTCGAGCAGTACTTC. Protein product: CASSRSPVEQYF.